The clone carrying this TCR beta chain has at least ten counts. These data are taken from a study of blood T cell repertoires in COVID-19. Study summary: Acute and convalescent COVID-19 samples came from the United States, Italy and Spain. T cells, B-cell-depleted T cells, or PBMCs provided the cDNA or gDNA that served as material.

Per the original methods: Estimation of nucleated cell counts was performed using reference gene primer amplification. Sequencing was performed with immunoSEQ multiplex PCR; in TCRdb, only in-frame clones are kept and a portion is missing. V and J calls plus clone size are reproduced from that table; the DNA served to infer D and trimming. Of 230,000 or so clones listed, about 88% are singletons. Trimming shortened V by 6 bases and J by 8 bases, and 7 bases separated the two germline ends. The CDR3 has 10 residues. The sample consisted of peripheral blood. The origin of this receptor is a woman between 40 and 50 years old who had recovered from COVID-19. The V call is TRBV12-3 or TRBV12-4, the J call TRBJ1-1; a weak D match, TRBD1 (6 bases). In nucleotides, the CDR3 is TGTGCCAGCAGCACAGGGGAAGCTTTCTTT. Protein: CASSTGEAFF.